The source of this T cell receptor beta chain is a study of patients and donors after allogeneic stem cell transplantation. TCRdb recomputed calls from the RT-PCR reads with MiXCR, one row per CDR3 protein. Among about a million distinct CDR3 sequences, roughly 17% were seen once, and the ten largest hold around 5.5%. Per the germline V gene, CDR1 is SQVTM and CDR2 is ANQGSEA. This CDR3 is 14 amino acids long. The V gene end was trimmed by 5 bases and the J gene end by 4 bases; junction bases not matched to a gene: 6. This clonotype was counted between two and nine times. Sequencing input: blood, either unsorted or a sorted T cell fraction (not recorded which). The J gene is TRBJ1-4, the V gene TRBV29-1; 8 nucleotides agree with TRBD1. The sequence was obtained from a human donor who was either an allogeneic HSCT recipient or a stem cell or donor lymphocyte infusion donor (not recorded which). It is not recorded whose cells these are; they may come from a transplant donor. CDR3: CSVTQGAFNEKLFF. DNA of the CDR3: TGCAGCGTTACCCAGGGGGCCTTTAATGAAAAACTGTTTTTT.